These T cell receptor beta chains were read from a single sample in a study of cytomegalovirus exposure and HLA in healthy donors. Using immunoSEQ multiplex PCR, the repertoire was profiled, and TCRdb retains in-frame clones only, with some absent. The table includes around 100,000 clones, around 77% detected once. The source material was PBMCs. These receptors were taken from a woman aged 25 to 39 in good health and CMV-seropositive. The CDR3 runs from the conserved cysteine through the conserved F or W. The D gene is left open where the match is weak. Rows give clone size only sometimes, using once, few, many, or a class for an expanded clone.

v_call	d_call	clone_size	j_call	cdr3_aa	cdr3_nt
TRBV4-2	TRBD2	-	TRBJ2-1	CATALAGYNEQFF	TGTGCCACCGCGCTAGCGGGGTACAATGAGCAGTTCTTC
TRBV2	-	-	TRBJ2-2	CASSESPGRGPGELFF	TGTGCCAGCAGTGAATCCCCCGGGAGAGGACCGGGGGAGCTGTTTTTT
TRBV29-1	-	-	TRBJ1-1	CSVASSSTEAFF	TGCAGCGTTGCTTCTTCCAGCACTGAAGCTTTCTTT
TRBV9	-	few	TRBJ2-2	CASSDLRGTGELFF	TGTGCCAGCAGCGACCTCAGGGGCACCGGGGAGCTGTTTTTT
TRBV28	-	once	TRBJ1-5	CASRRQLNQPQHF	TGTGCCAGCAGACGACAGTTGAATCAGCCCCAGCATTTT
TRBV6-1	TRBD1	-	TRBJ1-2	CASKTSGTAYGYTF	TGTGCCAGCAAGACTTCCGGGACAGCCTATGGCTACACCTTC
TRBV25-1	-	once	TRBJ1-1	CASSDAGRDTEAFF	TGTGCCAGCAGTGACGCAGGGAGGGACACTGAAGCTTTCTTT
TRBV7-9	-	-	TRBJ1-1	CASSLGDTVNTEAFF	TGTGCCAGCAGCCTGGGGGACACAGTGAACACTGAAGCTTTCTTT
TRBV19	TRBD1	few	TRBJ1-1	CASTGTGVPLNTEAFF	TGTGCCAGTACCGGGACAGGGGTACCTCTGAACACTGAAGCTTTCTTT
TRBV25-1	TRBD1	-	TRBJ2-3	CATTGFDTDTQYF	TGTGCTACGACAGGGTTCGACACAGATACGCAGTATTTT
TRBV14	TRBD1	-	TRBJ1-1	CASSPHGRTGQGGVTEAFF	TGTGCCAGCAGCCCCCACGGTCGTACGGGACAGGGTGGTGTCACTGAAGCTTTCTTT
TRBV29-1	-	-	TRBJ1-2	CSVEDTVSGLSNYGYTF	TGCAGCGTTGAAGACACAGTATCAGGTTTATCTAACTATGGCTACACCTTC
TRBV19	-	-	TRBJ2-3	CASSIGRGDTQYF	TGTGCCAGCAGTATCGGGAGAGGAGATACGCAGTATTTT
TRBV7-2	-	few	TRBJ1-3	CASSLASNSGNTIYF	TGTGCCAGCAGCTTAGCTTCCAACTCTGGAAACACCATATATTTT
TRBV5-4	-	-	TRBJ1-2	CASSSSRQRNYGYTF	TGTGCCAGCAGCTCCTCGCGGCAGAGAAACTATGGCTACACCTTC
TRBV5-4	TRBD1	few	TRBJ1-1	CASRRRDRDLAAFF	TGTGCCAGCCGAAGGCGGGACAGGGACTTGGCGGCTTTCTTT
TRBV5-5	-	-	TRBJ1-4	CASSLSVTNEKLFF	TGTGCCAGCAGCTTGTCGGTAACTAATGAAAAACTGTTTTTT
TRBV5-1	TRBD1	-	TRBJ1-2	CASSAGTAFNYGYTF	TGCGCCAGCAGCGCCGGGACAGCTTTTAACTATGGCTACACCTTC
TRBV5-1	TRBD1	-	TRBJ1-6	CASSRQGIGNSPLHF	TGCGCCAGCAGCCGACAGGGAATTGGTAATTCACCCCTCCACTTT
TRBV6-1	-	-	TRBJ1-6	CASSADWSSYNSPLHF	TGTGCCAGCAGTGCCGACTGGAGCTCCTATAATTCACCCCTCCACTTT
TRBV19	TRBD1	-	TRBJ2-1	CASSPTGGRDEQFF	TGTGCCAGTAGTCCGACAGGGGGTCGCGATGAGCAGTTCTTC
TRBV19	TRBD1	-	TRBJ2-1	CASSGRDRHFNEQFF	TGTGCCAGTAGTGGCCGGGACAGGCATTTCAATGAGCAGTTCTTC
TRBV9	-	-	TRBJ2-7	CASSVGPSYEQYF	TGTGCCAGCAGCGTAGGCCCGAGCTACGAGCAGTACTTC
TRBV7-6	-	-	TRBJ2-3	CASSLASGTDTQYF	TGTGCCAGCAGCTTAGCCTCTGGCACAGATACGCAGTATTTT
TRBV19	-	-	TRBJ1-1	CASRGRGNTEAFF	TGTGCCAGTAGGGGCCGGGGGAACACTGAAGCTTTCTTT
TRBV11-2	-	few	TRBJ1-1	CASSLNQVEEAFF	TGTGCCAGCAGCTTGAATCAGGTGGAAGAGGCTTTCTTT
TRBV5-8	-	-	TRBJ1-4	CASSILGGPNEKLFF	TGTGCCAGCAGCATCCTAGGGGGACCTAATGAAAAACTGTTTTTT
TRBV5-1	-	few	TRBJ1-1	CASSLAGGQGTEAFF	TGCGCCAGCAGCTTGGCCGGGGGGCAAGGGACTGAAGCTTTCTTT
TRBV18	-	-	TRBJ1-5	CASSLSGAWNQPQHF	TGTGCCAGCTCGCTGAGCGGGGCATGGAATCAGCCCCAGCATTTT
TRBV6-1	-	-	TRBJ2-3	CASIATWTDTQYF	TGTGCCAGCATCGCCACTTGGACAGATACGCAGTATTTT
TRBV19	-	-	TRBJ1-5	CASSEGNQPQHF	TGTGCCAGTAGCGAGGGCAATCAGCCCCAGCATTTT
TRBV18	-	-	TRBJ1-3	CASSPFTGVHTIYF	TGTGCCAGCTCACCCTTCACCGGAGTCCACACCATATATTTT
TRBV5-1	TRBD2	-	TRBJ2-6	CASSSGGGGANVLTF	TGCGCCAGCAGCAGCGGGGGGGGTGGGGCCAACGTCCTGACTTTC
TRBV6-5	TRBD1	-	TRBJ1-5	CASSRRTGINQPQHF	TGTGCCAGCAGTCGCCGGACAGGGATAAATCAGCCCCAGCATTTT
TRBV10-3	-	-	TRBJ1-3	CAITQDISGNTIYF	TGTGCCATCACCCAGGACATTTCCGGAAACACCATATATTTT
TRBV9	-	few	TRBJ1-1	CASSVRGNTEAFF	TGTGCCAGCAGCGTACGAGGGAACACTGAAGCTTTCTTT
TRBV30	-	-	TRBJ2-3	CAWSVYNPDTQYF	TGTGCCTGGAGTGTTTACAACCCAGATACGCAGTATTTT
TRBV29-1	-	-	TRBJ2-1	CQGTSYNEQFF	TGCCAGGGGACCTCCTACAATGAGCAGTTCTTC
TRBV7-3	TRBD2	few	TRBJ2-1	CASSLVAGGRYEQFF	TGTGCCAGCAGCTTAGTGGCGGGGGGGAGGTATGAGCAGTTCTTC
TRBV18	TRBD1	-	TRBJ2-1	CASSPTGGSSNEQFF	TGTGCCAGCTCACCGACAGGGGGCAGTTCCAATGAGCAGTTCTTC
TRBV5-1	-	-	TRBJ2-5	CASSLGQGGETQYF	TGCGCCAGCAGCTTGGGGCAGGGGGGAGAGACCCAGTACTTC
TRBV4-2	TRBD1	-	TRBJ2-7	CASSQDDRGYYEQYF	TGTGCCAGCAGCCAAGACGACAGGGGGTATTACGAGCAGTACTTC
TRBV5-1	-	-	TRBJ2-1	CASRRDNEQFF	TGCGCCAGCAGAAGAGACAATGAGCAGTTCTTC
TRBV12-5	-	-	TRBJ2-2	CASGPSGRGLGSNTGELFF	TGTGCTAGTGGCCCCTCCGGTCGGGGGTTAGGTTCGAACACCGGGGAGCTGTTTTTT
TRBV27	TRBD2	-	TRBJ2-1	CASSLSGGFDNEQFF	TGTGCCAGCAGTCTAAGCGGGGGTTTCGACAATGAGCAGTTCTTC
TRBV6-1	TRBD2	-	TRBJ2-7	CASSARTSGSYEQYF	TGTGCCAGCAGTGCCCGGACTAGCGGTTCCTACGAGCAGTACTTC
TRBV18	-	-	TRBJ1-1	CASSLNQQNTEAFF	TGTGCCAGCTCATTGAACCAACAGAACACTGAAGCTTTCTTT
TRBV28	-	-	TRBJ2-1	CASTSGLSYNEQFF	TGTGCCAGCACCAGTGGACTCTCCTACAATGAGCAGTTCTTC
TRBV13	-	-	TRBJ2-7	CASSSGLEGISYEQYF	TGTGCCAGCAGCTCCGGACTGGAGGGCATATCCTACGAGCAGTACTTC
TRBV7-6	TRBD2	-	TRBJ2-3	CASSLAGRTDTQYF	TGTGCCAGCAGTCTAGCGGGCCGCACAGATACGCAGTATTTT
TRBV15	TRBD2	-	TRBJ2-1	CATSRDRGRVSGGYNEQFF	TGTGCCACCAGCAGAGATAGGGGACGGGTTAGCGGGGGCTACAATGAGCAGTTCTTC
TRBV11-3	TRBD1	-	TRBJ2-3	CASQDRVGGTDTQYF	TGTGCCAGCCAGGACAGGGTCGGAGGCACAGATACGCAGTATTTT
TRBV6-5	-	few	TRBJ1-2	CASSYSNSGTYGYTF	TGTGCCAGCAGTTACTCGAATTCAGGGACTTATGGCTACACCTTC
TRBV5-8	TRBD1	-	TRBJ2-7	CASSLTAGTGGGEQYF	TGTGCCAGCAGCTTAACTGCCGGGACAGGGGGCGGTGAGCAGTACTTC
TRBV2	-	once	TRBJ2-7	CASGSSLSYERYF	TGTGCCAGCGGATCTTCCCTCTCCTACGAGCGGTACTTC
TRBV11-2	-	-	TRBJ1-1	CASSIGANTEAFF	TGTGCCAGCAGCATAGGAGCGAACACTGAAGCTTTCTTT